The 26 T cell receptor beta chains listed next were all sequenced from one sample in a study of cytomegalovirus exposure and HLA in healthy donors. Repertoires were generated with immunoSEQ multiplex PCR, while TCRdb's copy carries only in-frame clones and drops some. The sample yields 110,000 to 150,000 clones, 70% to 90% seen once. The sequencing input was PBMCs. Source of these receptors: a woman aged 25 to 39 in good health and CMV-seronegative.

The chain recombines TRBV18 with TRBJ1-2; D possibly corresponds to TRBD1 (5 bases). Looked up from germline, CDR1 is KGHSH and CDR2 is LQKENI. The CDR3 runs to 15 residues. Trimming took off 0 bases at V and 1 base at J, with 9 bases between the two ends. In nucleotides, the CDR3 is TGTGCCAGCTCACCACCGCAGGGTGGTAACTATGGCTACACCTTC. This translates into CASSPPQGGNYGYTF. The whole variable domain, filled in from reference TRBV18 and TRBJ1-2, reads NAGVMQNPRHLVRRRGQEARLRCSPMKGHSHVYWYRQLPEEGLKFMVYLQKENIIDESGMPKERFSAEFPKEGPSILRIQQVVRGDSAAYFCASSPPQGGNYGYTFGSGTRLTVV.

The chain has TRBV10-1 and TRBJ1-1, with 9 bases matching TRBD1. The germline V gene has CDR1 WNHNN and CDR2 SYGVQD (reference sequence). The ends lost 6 bases at V and 5 bases at J; junction bases unmatched: 7. CDR3 length: 14 amino acids. CDR3 amino acids: CASSRTGAQTEAFF. DNA of the CDR3: TGCGCCAGCAGCCGGACAGGGGCTCAGACTGAAGCTTTCTTT.

The chain carries TRBV5-1 and TRBJ2-3; 7 bases fit TRBD1. Germline values: CDR1 SGHRS, CDR2 YFSETQ. The CDR3 covers 15 residues. J gave up 3 bases and V 4 bases, and 8 bases lay outside the gene matches. CDR3 residues: CASSQTGPRTDTQYF. CDR3 nucleotide sequence: TGCGCCAGCAGCCAGACAGGGCCAAGAACAGATACGCAGTATTTT.

This clone was seen only once. The CDR3 coding sequence is TGTGCCAGTAGACTCCTCAGGGGTCAAGGTCGGGATGAGCAGTTCTTC. Its protein product is CASRLLRGQGRDEQFF. This sequence joins TRBV19 and TRBJ2-1; D possibly corresponds to TRBD1 (6 bases). The V gene lost 6 bases and the J gene lost 8 bases, with 23 bases spanning the gap. Germline CDR1 and CDR2: LNHDA and SQIVND (reference sequence). The CDR3 totals 16 residues.

The chain is built from TRBV6-1 and TRBJ1-3, with TRBD1 as a possible D gene (6 bases). CDR1 is MNHNS and CDR2 is SASEGT in the germline V gene. V was clipped by 4 bases and J by 2 bases, with 24 bases between them. The CDR3 length is 19 residues. CDR3 protein: CASSGETGLRSITGNTIYF. The CDR3 DNA reads TGTGCCAGCAGTGGAGAGACAGGCCTTCGCAGTATAACTGGAAACACCATATATTTT.

V gene TRBV4-1 combines with J gene TRBJ2-5, with D tentatively TRBD1 (6 bases). Germline-derived CDR1 and CDR2 are MGHRA and YSYEKL. The V gene lost 4 bases and the J gene lost 5 bases, with 17 bases spanning the gap. The CDR3 is 15 amino acids. The CDR3 is CASSPNRASSETQYF. The DNA for the CDR3 is TGCGCCAGCAGCCCCAACAGGGCCTCATCGGAGACCCAGTACTTC.

The chain combines TRBV27 with TRBJ1-2, with 12 bases that match TRBD1. The length of the CDR3 is 17 residues. In germline, CDR1 is MNHEY, CDR2 SMNVEV (reference sequence). V shed 5 bases, J shed 3 bases, and the junction held 10 bases outside the gene matches. The CDR3 protein is CASSLRDRGRSYYGYTF. CDR3 DNA sequence: TGTGCCAGCAGTCTCCGGGACAGGGGGCGTAGTTACTATGGCTACACCTTC.

This chain joins TRBV4-1 and TRBJ1-2; D is ambiguous. The germline V gene has CDR1 MGHRA and CDR2 YSYEKL. Between the trimmed V and J ends, which lost 3 bases and 1 base, there was a span of 9 bases. CDR3 size: 14 residues. The CDR3 DNA sequence: TGCGCCAGCAGCCACTTGGCCCGTAACTATGGCTACACCTTC. Translating it yields CASSHLARNYGYTF.

J is TRBJ2-2 and V is TRBV25-1, with 9 bases matching TRBD1. This CDR3 comprises 15 residues. Looked up from germline, CDR1 is MGHDK and CDR2 is SYGVNS. The V gene end was trimmed by 6 bases and the J gene end by 3 bases; junction bases not matched to a gene: 5. Here the CDR3 reads CASRSGTGYTGELFF. Here the CDR3 DNA reads TGTGCCAGCAGATCCGGGACAGGGTACACCGGGGAGCTGTTTTTT.

The chain uses TRBV6-5 and TRBJ2-3; D gene ambiguous. V lost 3 bases and J 0 bases, leaving 10 bases between the germline ends. Germline values: CDR1 MNHEY, CDR2 SVGAGI. The CDR3 totals 15 residues. CDR3 region: CASSYLGLSTDTQYF. The CDR3 DNA reads as TGTGCCAGCAGTTATCTTGGGCTTAGCACAGATACGCAGTATTTT.

A few counts support this clone. The chain couples TRBV10-1 to TRBJ1-1; TRBD1 matches 10 bases. CDR1 is WNHNN and CDR2 is SYGVQD in the germline V gene (reference sequence). The CDR3 covers 18 residues. The trim removed 2 bases at V and 1 base at J, leaving 10 bases unmatched. CDR3 bases: TGCGCCAGCAGTGAGCCGGGACAGGGGATAGGTGGGAACACTGAAGCTTTCTTT. Residues: CASSEPGQGIGGNTEAFF.

The rearrangement uses TRBV9 and TRBJ2-1; 11 bases fit TRBD1. Germline CDR1 SGDLS, CDR2 YYNGEE. This CDR3 contains 14 residues. J was trimmed by 13 bases and V by 4 bases; bases with no gene match: 10. In nucleotides, the CDR3 is TGTGCCAGCAGCATCAGTCCGGGACAGGGGGAACAGTTCTTC. Translating gives CASSISPGQGEQFF.

V gene TRBV28 combines with J gene TRBJ1-4, with D possibly matching TRBD1 (5 bases). The germline CDR1 and CDR2 sequences are MDHEN and SYDVKM. This CDR3 comprises 15 residues. With 1 base removed from V and 3 bases from J, the gap between germline ends came to 9 bases. The DNA of the CDR3 is TGTGCCAGCAGTTTATCGGGGGTAGCTAATGAAAAACTGTTTTTT. This gives the protein CASSLSGVANEKLFF. The full variable domain, with the rest looked up from reference TRBV28 and TRBJ1-4, is DVKVTQSSRYLVKRTGEKVFLECVQDMDHENMFWYRQDPGLGLRLIYFSYDVKMKEKGDIPEGYSVSREKKERFSLILESASTNQTSMYLCASSLSGVANEKLFFGSGTQLSVL.

Here the CDR3 DNA reads TGCGCCAGCACGCAGGGGGCGCGAGGGAACACCGGGGAGCTGTTTTTT. This sequence encodes CASTQGARGNTGELFF. The chain combines TRBV5-1 with TRBJ2-2; 8 bases are a match to TRBD1. The germline V gene has CDR1 SGHRS and CDR2 YFSETQ. This CDR3 is 16 amino acids long. With V trimmed by 6 bases and J by 1 base, 8 bases remained unmatched.

V usage is TRBV9 and J usage is TRBJ1-4; tentative D call: TRBD1 (6 bases). This CDR3 has 18 amino acids. Germline values: CDR1 SGDLS, CDR2 YYNGEE. V was trimmed by 4 bases and J by 0 bases, leaving 19 bases between them. DNA of the CDR3: TGTGCCAGCAGCAGAGAGCCGGGACACCATGCAACTAATGAAAAACTGTTTTTT. It translates to CASSREPGHHATNEKLFF.

The chain is built from TRBV29-1 and TRBJ1-5; 7 nucleotides align to TRBD1. Per germline, CDR1 SQVTM and CDR2 ANQGSEA. V trimming: 6 bases; J trimming: 4 bases; junction bases outside the gene matches: 3. This CDR3 contains 12 residues. DNA of the CDR3: TGCAGCGTCGTACAGGGGAATCAGCCCCAGCATTTT. It encodes CSVVQGNQPQHF.

J is TRBJ2-7 and V is TRBV5-5; TRBD1 matches 8 bases. Unmatched junction bases numbered 9, after V lost 7 bases and J lost 3 bases. This CDR3 region has 14 residues. Germline loops: CDR1 SGHKS, CDR2 YYEKEE (reference sequence). The CDR3 nucleotides read TGTGCCAGCGGGCTCGCTGGACAGGGCTACGAGCAGTACTTC. Amino acid sequence: CASGLAGQGYEQYF.

This clone was seen just once. The chain couples TRBV18 to TRBJ1-1; D is unclear. Germline V gives CDR1 KGHSH, CDR2 LQKENI. Trimming took off 3 bases at V and 6 bases at J, with 11 bases between the two ends. The CDR3 has 13 residues. CDR3 in amino acids: CASSPGRAPEAFF. In DNA form, the CDR3 reads TGTGCCAGCTCACCGGGGAGGGCGCCTGAAGCTTTCTTT.

This chain joins TRBV25-1 and TRBJ1-2; D may be TRBD1 (5 bases). Per germline, CDR1 MGHDK and CDR2 SYGVNS. The CDR3 covers 13 residues. V shed 4 bases and J shed 3 bases, with 9 bases lying between them. CDR3 amino acids: CASSGTSYYGYTF. CDR3 sequence (DNA): TGTGCCAGCAGTGGGACAAGCTACTATGGCTACACCTTC.

The chain joins TRBV5-1 to TRBJ1-2; unclear D gene. CDR3 length: 16 amino acids. The V end was cut by 0 bases, the J end by 5 bases, with 17 bases between. Germline V lookup: CDR1 SGHRS, CDR2 YFSETQ. The CDR3 bases are TGCGCCAGCAGCTTGGCCGAGAACAGCGGATTATATGGCTACACCTTC. Residues: CASSLAENSGLYGYTF.

The chain uses TRBV2 and TRBJ1-6; D remains ambiguous. Trimming took off 5 bases at V and 7 bases at J, with 12 bases between the two ends. The CDR3 has 14 amino acids. CDR1 is SNHLY and CDR2 is FYNNEI in the germline V gene. The CDR3 coding sequence is TGTGCCAGCAGTTTCGACGGAGGGAATTCACCCCTCCACTTT. As protein: CASSFDGGNSPLHF. The variable domain in full, completed from reference TRBV2 and TRBJ1-6, reads EPEVTQTPSHQVTQMGQEVILRCVPISNHLYFYWYRQILGQKVEFLVSFYNNEISEKSEIFDDQFSVERPDGSNFTLKIRSTKLEDSAMYFCASSFDGGNSPLHFGNGTRLTVT.

The chain uses TRBV10-1 and TRBJ2-2; the match to TRBD2 covers 8 bases. CDR3 length: 15 residues. Germline CDR1 WNHNN, CDR2 SYGVQD (reference sequence). After removal of 2 bases from V and 4 bases from J, the junction contained 3 bases not matched to a gene. In DNA, the CDR3 is TGCGCCAGCAGTGAGGCTAGCGGGTTCACCGGGGAGCTGTTTTTT. This encodes CASSEASGFTGELFF.

This clone turned up a few times. The rearrangement links TRBV30 to TRBJ1-6; no definite D call. Trimming shortened V by 3 bases and J by 10 bases, and 16 bases separated the two germline ends. This CDR3 region has 14 residues. Germline V gene lookup returns CDR1 GTSNPN and CDR2 SVGIG (reference sequence). DNA of the CDR3: TGTGCCTGGAGCCCCTTCGGGAGGGAGTCACCCCTCCACTTT. Its protein is CAWSPFGRESPLHF.

V gene TRBV7-9 combines with J gene TRBJ2-5; tentatively, D is TRBD2 (6 bases). Deletions cut 4 bases from V and 5 bases from J, with 17 bases between. Germline CDR1 SEHNR, CDR2 FQNEAQ (reference sequence). CDR3 length: 15 residues. In DNA, the CDR3 is TGTGCCAGCAGCTCCCAACCCGGGGGTCAGGAGACCCAGTACTTC. It specifies CASSSQPGGQETQYF.

The chain joins TRBV6-6 to TRBJ1-1; D is uncertain. This CDR3 spans 14 amino acids. V was trimmed by 1 base and J by 6 bases, leaving 12 bases between them. CDR1 is MNHNY and CDR2 is SVGAGI in the germline V gene (reference sequence). Written as DNA, the CDR3 is TGTGCCAGCAGTTACTATGGGGAGGAGGCTGAAGCTTTCTTT. Protein sequence: CASSYYGEEAEAFF.

This clone was picked up one time. CDR3 region: CASSQEESVEAFF. CDR3 DNA: TGCGCCAGCAGCCAAGAAGAGAGCGTAGAAGCTTTCTTT. This sequence joins TRBV4-1 and TRBJ1-1; D remains unclear. CDR1 MGHRA and CDR2 YSYEKL come from the germline V gene. V lost 0 bases to trimming and J lost 8 bases, with 10 bases between them. The CDR3 has 13 amino acids.